The table lists the clone carrying this T cell receptor beta chain with a few counts. This record belongs to a study of metastatic and nonmetastatic thyroid tumors. As for the study in general: The study looked at repertoires side by side in blood and in tumor or nodule tissue from malignant and benign thyroid patients.

Prior to thyroid surgery, none of the patients had received any treatment. The V gene's germline CDR1 is MNHNS and CDR2 SASEGT. CDR3 length equals 18 residues. Trimming took 4 bases from V and 4 from J; bases not matched to a gene: 15. TCRdb re-called clones from the PCR reads using MiXCR. Here the sample spans 32,000 or so clones, around 17% being singletons. This sequence joins TRBV6-1 and TRBJ2-7; 11 bases fit TRBD1. The sequence was collected from a male donor with papillary thyroid cancer or a benign thyroid nodule (not recorded which). Some clones in this sample may be carry-over from other donors' samples. Sequenced: blood. The CDR3 reads CASSATLVDRGQEYEQYF. The CDR3 region has the DNA TGTGCCAGCAGTGCGACTCTAGTGGACAGGGGGCAAGAGTACGAGCAGTACTTC.